This TCR beta chain is from a study of cytotoxic CD8 clonotypes in ibrutinib-treated CLL. General study points: The clonality rise at ibrutinib response reflected private clonotype expansion. At the start, clonality exceeded age-matched healthy donors and followed circulating CD8+ T-cell counts.

Turning to this clone: The antigen is not known.

About 2 micrograms of genomic DNA, which was extracted from cryopreserved PBMCs, served as the material used for the TCR beta libraries. Assay used: immunoSEQ multiplex PCR; TCRdb lists only in-frame clones, some missing. The profile shows approximately 350,000 clones, under 70% of them singletons. After removal of 4 bases from V and 4 bases from J, the junction contained 14 bases not matched to a gene. CDR1 and CDR2 (germline): MGHRA, YSYEKL. CDR3 size: 17 residues. Source: PBMCs, taken after 36 months of ibrutinib treatment. The chain couples TRBV4-1 to TRBJ2-3, with 7 positions matching TRBD1. The sequence derives from a human donor with chronic lymphocytic leukemia. The CDR3 reads CASSLRGPTTSADTQYF. The CDR3 nucleotides read TGCGCCAGCAGCCTTAGGGGGCCAACCACGAGCGCAGATACGCAGTATTTT.